Below are 21 T cell receptor beta chains sequenced from a single sample in a study of T cell repertoires in cytomegalovirus infection. In TCRdb, the reads were re-called with MiXCR into one record per CDR3 protein. The sample carries 750,000 to 900,000 distinct CDR3 sequences, just under 30% recorded once. These receptors' targets are unknown. The sequenced sample was cultured CD8+ T cells from PBMCs, obtained from culture after CMV antigen stimulation. The receptors shown here come from a human donor in good health (CMV status not recorded). Some clones in this sample may be carry-over from other donors' samples.

This clonotype was seen a few times. The chain employs TRBV7-6 and TRBJ2-1, with D tentatively TRBD1 or TRBD2 (6 bases each). Germline V gene sequence: CDR1 SGHVS, CDR2 FNYEAQ. V was trimmed by 0 bases and J by 7 bases, leaving 16 bases between them. CDR3 length equals 16 residues. The CDR3 sequence: CASSLAGGRGRNEQFF. CDR3 nucleotides: TGTGCCAGCAGCTTAGCAGGGGGTCGGGGGAGAAATGAGCAGTTCTTC. Together with reference TRBV7-6 and TRBJ2-1, the CDR3 gives the full variable domain: GAGVSQSPRYKVTKRGQDVALRCDPISGHVSLYWYRQALGQGPEFLTYFNYEAQQDKSGLPNDRFSAERPEGSISTLTIQRTEQRDSAMYRCASSLAGGRGRNEQFFGPGTRLTVL.

The chain employs TRBV7-6 and TRBJ1-4; tentatively, D is TRBD1 (6 bases). Trimming shortened V by 1 base and J by 3 bases, and 9 bases separated the two germline ends. The germline gives CDR1 SGHVS, CDR2 FNYEAQ. CDR3 length: 15 amino acids. This chain's CDR3 is CASSLGGGPNEKLFF. In DNA form, the CDR3 reads TGTGCCAGCAGCTTAGGGGGGGGGCCTAATGAAAAACTGTTTTTT.

This chain connects TRBV9 to TRBJ2-7, with TRBD2 identical over 10 bases. J was trimmed by 3 bases and V by 0 bases; bases with no gene match: 6. This CDR3 is built from 16 residues. The germline CDR1 and CDR2 sequences are SGDLS and YYNGEE. The DNA of the CDR3 is TGTGCCAGCAGCGTAGAGGCTAGCGGGGGATTCTACGAGCAGTACTTC. Translation gives CASSVEASGGFYEQYF. Full variable domain (missing parts from reference TRBV9 and TRBJ2-7): DSGVTQTPKHLITATGQRVTLRCSPRSGDLSVYWYQQSLDQGLQFLIQYYNGEERAKGNILERFSAQQFPDLHSELNLSSLELGDSALYFCASSVEASGGFYEQYFGPGTRLTVT.

The V and J genes are TRBV5-8 and TRBJ1-2; perhaps TRBD1 as D (5 bases). This CDR3 has 13 amino acids. CDR1 is SGHTS and CDR2 is YDEGEE in the germline V gene. Trimming removed 6 bases at V and 5 bases at J, with 14 bases between. CDR3 coding DNA: TGTGCCAGCACGGGGGGACTTCGATATGGCTACACCTTC. Translating it yields CASTGGLRYGYTF.

In regard to this clonotype: This may come from a read error, since a much larger clone is one base off. This chain uses TRBV12-3 or TRBV12-4 with TRBJ2-6; weak D call: TRBD2 (6 bases). V shed 3 bases and J shed 8 bases, with 17 bases lying between them. The CDR3 is made up of 16 amino acids. CDR3 residues: CASSFLVPGGTNVLTF. In DNA form, the CDR3 reads TGTGCCAGCAGTTTTTTGGTTCCTGGGGGGACCAACGTCCTGACTTTC.

This chain uses TRBV19 with TRBJ2-1; D is unclear. The CDR3 is made up of 14 amino acids. Germline V gives CDR1 LNHDA, CDR2 SQIVND (reference sequence). Trimming took 2 bases from V and 3 from J, leaving 8 bases between them. The CDR3 loop reads CASSIRADYNEQFF. The DNA of the CDR3 is TGTGCCAGTAGTATAAGGGCAGACTACAATGAGCAGTTCTTC.

This clonotype was detected only a few times. This rearrangement joins TRBV4-3 to TRBJ2-1; D is possibly TRBD2 (5 bases). CDR3 length: 16 residues. From germline, CDR1 is LGHNA and CDR2 YSLEER. Trimming left V 0 bases short and J 2 bases short, with 11 bases between. In nucleotides, the CDR3 is TGCGCCAGCAGCCAAGACCCAGCGGCGACCTACAATGAGCAGTTCTTC. Its protein product is CASSQDPAATYNEQFF.

This clonotype was counted between two and nine times. V gene TRBV7-9 combines with J gene TRBJ1-5; no firm D call. The CDR3 is 15 residues long. The germline V and J ends were trimmed by 1 base and 6 bases, with 13 bases remaining between them. Germline CDR1 SEHNR, CDR2 FQNEAQ (reference sequence). DNA of the CDR3: TGTGCCAGCAGCTTAGAAAGGGAAGGAGCTCAGCCCCAGCATTTT. Translating gives CASSLEREGAQPQHF.

The chain uses TRBV11-2 and TRBJ2-3, with D tentatively TRBD2 (6 bases). The CDR3 is 16 amino acids. Looked up from germline, CDR1 is SGHAT and CDR2 is FQNNGV. The V and J ends lost 1 base and 2 bases respectively, with 13 bases between them. CDR3 sequence (DNA): TGTGCCAGCAGCTTAGGGGAACTAGCCCTCACAGATACGCAGTATTTT. It specifies CASSLGELALTDTQYF.

The V call is TRBV6-1, the J call TRBJ2-7; D assignment may be TRBD1 or TRBD2 (5 bases each). Trimming pared 4 bases from V and 0 bases from J, leaving 16 bases between. Per the germline V gene, CDR1 is MNHNS and CDR2 is SASEGT. This CDR3 spans 16 amino acids. This chain's CDR3 is CASSATGQRGSYEQYF. The CDR3 bases are TGTGCCAGCAGTGCAACGGGGCAGAGAGGCTCCTACGAGCAGTACTTC.

This clonotype occurred many times. The chain couples TRBV7-8 to TRBJ2-7, with a possible D match to TRBD2 (5 bases). Between the trimmed V and J ends, which lost 6 bases and 4 bases, there was a span of 13 bases. Germline CDR1 is SGHVS and CDR2 is FQNEAQ. This CDR3 region has 13 residues. CDR3 loop: CASRTGNLYEQYF. Written as DNA, the CDR3 is TGTGCCAGCAGGACGGGAAACCTGTACGAGCAGTACTTC.

This clonotype was observed a few times. V and J are TRBV6-6 and TRBJ2-2, with D unclear. This CDR3 comprises 15 residues. Germline loops: CDR1 MNHNY, CDR2 SVGAGI (reference sequence). Trimming removed 4 bases at V and 4 bases at J, with 13 bases between. DNA of the CDR3: TGTGCCAGCAGTTCCCTAAGACCGTCCACCGGGGAGCTGTTTTTT. This gives the protein CASSSLRPSTGELFF.

The chain is built from TRBV12-3 or TRBV12-4 and TRBJ2-3; 8 bases line up with TRBD2. This CDR3 comprises 15 residues. The J segment lost 5 bases and the V segment lost 1 base, leaving 5 bases of the junction unmatched. Here the CDR3 DNA reads TGTGCCAGCAGTTTAGTCCAGCGGGGGTTAGATACGCAGTATTTT. Translated, it gives CASSLVQRGLDTQYF.

This clonotype occurred once. DNA of the CDR3: TGTGCCAGCAGCCAAGAGAGGGGCTACACCTTC. It yields the protein CASSQERGYTF. The V call is TRBV4-2, the J call TRBJ1-2; D gene unclear. There are 11 residues in the CDR3. The germline CDR1 and CDR2 sequences are LGHNA and YNFKEQ. Trimming pared 0 bases from V and 8 bases from J, leaving 4 bases between.

This clonotype occurred a few times. V usage is TRBV4-3 and J usage is TRBJ2-1, with a possible D match to TRBD2 (7 bases). V lost 3 bases and J 5 bases, leaving 11 bases between the germline ends. CDR3 length: 14 residues. Germline values: CDR1 LGHNA, CDR2 YSLEER. The DNA of the CDR3 is TGCGCCAGCAGCCATCTCGGGGGGCACAATGAGCAGTTCTTC. It encodes CASSHLGGHNEQFF.

This clonotype was detected only a few times. The V call is TRBV7-3, the J call TRBJ2-1, with D perhaps matching TRBD1 or TRBD2 (5 bases each). V was trimmed by 2 bases and J by 2 bases, leaving 16 bases between them. Germline CDR1 and CDR2: SGHTA and FQGTGA. This CDR3 contains 17 residues. CDR3 in DNA: TGTGCCAGCAGCTTAGTGCTGAGGCAGGGACCCTACAATGAGCAGTTCTTC. Its protein product is CASSLVLRQGPYNEQFF.

V gene TRBV7-9 combines with J gene TRBJ2-2; 7 nucleotides align to TRBD1. The CDR3 runs to 14 residues. V lost 3 bases, J lost 8 bases, and 6 bases stayed unmatched. The V gene's germline CDR1 is SEHNR and CDR2 FQNEAQ (reference sequence). The CDR3 loop reads CASSLDRPYGELFF. For the CDR3, the DNA is TGTGCCAGCAGCTTGGACAGGCCGTATGGGGAGCTGTTTTTT.

This clonotype was detected ten times or more. The CDR3 here is CASSLPSGGPGETQYF. In DNA form, the CDR3 reads TGTGCCAGCAGCTTACCTAGCGGGGGGCCGGGAGAGACCCAGTACTTC. The chain is built from TRBV7-2 and TRBJ2-5; 11 nucleotides match TRBD2. Germline V gives CDR1 SGHTA, CDR2 FQGNSA. This CDR3 spans 16 amino acids. The trim removed 2 bases at V and 4 bases at J, leaving 6 bases unmatched. Based on the CDR3 plus reference TRBV7-2 and TRBJ2-5, the full variable domain is GAGVSQSPSNKVTEKGKDVELRCDPISGHTALYWYRQSLGQGLEFLIYFQGNSAPDKSGLPSDRFSAERTGGSVSTLTIQRTQQEDSAVYLCASSLPSGGPGETQYFGPGTRLLVL.

CDR3 loop: CASSPNSGPHHGYTF. In nucleotides, the CDR3 is TGTGCCAGCAGTCCCAACTCCGGGCCTCACCATGGCTACACCTTC. The chain is built from TRBV7-9 and TRBJ1-2; D is unresolved. Germline V lookup: CDR1 SEHNR, CDR2 FQNEAQ (reference sequence). This CDR3 spans 15 amino acids. Between the trimmed V and J ends, which lost 6 bases and 6 bases, there was a span of 20 bases.

This chain links TRBV12-3 or TRBV12-4 with TRBJ2-3; 7 bases are a match to TRBD1. The V and J ends lost 0 bases and 5 bases, in that order; junction bases with no gene match: 5. This CDR3 is 15 amino acids long. The CDR3 region is CASSLADRAGDTQYF. For the CDR3, the DNA is TGTGCCAGCAGTTTAGCCGACAGGGCTGGAGATACGCAGTATTTT.

This clonotype was observed a few times. The chain couples TRBV15 to TRBJ2-3, with D possibly TRBD1 on 6 matching bases. Germline loops: CDR1 LNHNV, CDR2 YYDKDF (reference sequence). The V end was cut by 9 bases, the J end by 0 bases, with 16 bases between. The CDR3 length is 15 residues. DNA for the CDR3: TGTGCCACTAACGCCTGGACAGCTAGCACAGATACGCAGTATTTT. This codes for CATNAWTASTDTQYF.